This TCR beta chain was sequenced for a study of CD8+CD57+ T cells in acquired aplastic anemia. As for this clonotype: This CDR3 is missing its conserved last phenylalanine or tryptophan, likely due to a read error. Because the CDR3's place on the DNA is in doubt, the DNA is left out and the CDR3 is given as listed by TCRdb.

According to the study, genomic DNA was the template for TCR beta VDJ and CDR3 profiling. MiXCR was run by TCRdb on the reads, yielding one entry per CDR3 protein. The sample records approximately 380,000 distinct CDR3 sequences, around 68% being singletons. The sequence was collected from a human donor in good health, serving as a control. Sequencing was performed on sorted CD4+, CD8+, or CD8+CD57+ T cells (not recorded which) from PBMCs.

CDR3 region: CASSPRVSDVYFL. The rearrangement uses TRBV7-3 and TRBJ1-2; TRBD1, as called in the table, went unchecked against the DNA. Germline CDR1 and CDR2: SGHTA and FQGTGA. Ends included, the CDR3 has 13 residues.